Presented here are 9 T cell receptor beta chains from one specimen sequenced in a study of tumor and adjacent non-tumor tissue in lung cancer. RNA was extracted from bulk tissue without any cell sorting. Distant lung tissue was collected more than 3 cm away from the tumor edge. The library came from three nested PCR rounds adapted from ARM-PCR protocols. TCRdb re-analysed the multiplex PCR reads in MiXCR, keeping a single row per CDR3 protein. The sample holds approximately 100,000 distinct CDR3 sequences, over 55% seen once. Source material: distant non-tumor lung tissue. These receptors were taken from a man aged 60 to 75 with non-small cell lung cancer.

Concerning this clonotype: This could be a read error, since a much larger clone is one nucleotide away. The CDR3 is CSTIRDKQNEQFF. The CDR3 region has the DNA TGCAGTACTATCCGGGACAAACAAAATGAGCAGTTCTTC. The rearrangement uses TRBV20-1 and TRBJ2-1; the D gene is possibly TRBD1 (6 bases). The germline V and J ends were trimmed by 8 bases and 7 bases, with 18 bases remaining between them. Germline CDR1 is DFQATT and CDR2 is SNEGSKA (reference sequence). The CDR3 spans 13 residues.

With regard to this clonotype: An end of the junction does not agree with germline; a read error may underlie this. The chain combines TRBV4-1 with TRBJ2-5, with 7 bases that match TRBD1. The length of the CDR3 is 15 residues. Germline V gene sequence: CDR1 MGHRA, CDR2 YSYEKL. The CDR3 DNA reads TGCTCCAGCAACCAAGGCCCGGGACAGCGAGAGACCCAGTACTTC. Protein sequence: CSSNQGPGQRETQYF.

Many counts were recorded for this clonotype. This chain uses TRBV12-3 or TRBV12-4 with TRBJ2-2; D not resolved. Deletions cut 3 bases from V and 7 bases from J, with 9 bases between. CDR3 length: 13 amino acids. The CDR3: CASSLWRRGELFF. The CDR3 bases are TGTGCCAGCAGTTTGTGGCGACGCGGGGAGCTGTTTTTT.

As to this clonotype: A junction boundary mismatches the germline segment, possibly from a read error. The chain recombines TRBV29-1 with TRBJ2-3; 8 nucleotides line up with TRBD2. The germline V gene encodes CDR1 SQVTM and CDR2 ANQGSEA. The CDR3 runs to 16 residues. The CDR3 is CGPYVRVAGGTDTQYF. The DNA for the CDR3 is TGCGGCCCCTATGTCAGGGTGGCGGGGGGCACAGATACTCAGTATTTT.

The table lists this clonotype with many counts. A read error may be the cause here, since a much bigger clone is one base away. V and J are TRBV6-6 and TRBJ2-5; possible D gene TRBD2, 5 bases. V shed 7 bases and J shed 9 bases, with 18 bases lying between them. This CDR3 region has 13 residues. CDR1 MNHNY and CDR2 SVGAGI come from the germline V gene (reference sequence). The CDR3 DNA reads TGTGCCAGCACCCACCCCGGGAAGGAGGCCCAGTACTTC. As protein: CASTHPGKEAQYF.

The chain couples TRBV5-6 to TRBJ1-1; D not resolved. Germline assignment: CDR1 SGHDT and CDR2 YYEEEE. V was trimmed by 4 bases and J by 5 bases, leaving 18 bases between them. The CDR3 has 15 amino acids. In nucleotides, the CDR3 is TGTGCCAGCAGCAAGTTACAGAGGGCGATGACTGAAGCTTTCTTT. It translates to CASSKLQRAMTEAFF.

This clonotype appeared a few times. The rearrangement uses TRBV5-4 and TRBJ2-3; D is unresolved. The CDR3 is made up of 15 amino acids. Germline loops: CDR1 SGHNT, CDR2 YYREEE (reference sequence). The CDR3 loop is CARSSGPSGADTQYF. The DNA of the CDR3 is TGTGCTAGAAGCTCCGGCCCCTCCGGCGCAGATACGCAGTATTTT. The whole variable domain, filled in from reference TRBV5-4 and TRBJ2-3, reads ETGVTQSPTHLIKTRGQQVTLRCSSQSGHNTVSWYQQALGQGPQFIFQYYREEENGRGNFPPRFSGLQFPNYSSELNVNALELDDSALYLCARSSGPSGADTQYFGPGTRLTVL.

This clonotype was seen once. At one end the junction does not follow the germline gene, possibly because of a read error. The chain has TRBV4-2 and TRBJ2-4; 7 positions match TRBD2. Germline V gene lookup returns CDR1 LGHNA and CDR2 YNFKEQ. The CDR3 consists of 19 residues. Here the CDR3 DNA reads TGTGCCAGTAGCAAAGCGCAGGCTAGCGGATCGTTAGCCAAAAACATTCAGCACTTC. Amino acids: CASSKAQASGSLAKNIQHF.

The sample holds many counts of this clonotype. This chain joins TRBV20-1 and TRBJ2-1; TRBD2 matches 8 bases. V shed 4 bases and J 6 bases; nucleotides not matched to a gene: 5. The CDR3 runs to 13 residues. Germline assignment: CDR1 DFQATT and CDR2 SNEGSKA (reference sequence). The CDR3 DNA follows: TGCAGTGCTATTCGGGAGGGGAGCAATGAGCAGTTCTTC. This translates into CSAIREGSNEQFF.